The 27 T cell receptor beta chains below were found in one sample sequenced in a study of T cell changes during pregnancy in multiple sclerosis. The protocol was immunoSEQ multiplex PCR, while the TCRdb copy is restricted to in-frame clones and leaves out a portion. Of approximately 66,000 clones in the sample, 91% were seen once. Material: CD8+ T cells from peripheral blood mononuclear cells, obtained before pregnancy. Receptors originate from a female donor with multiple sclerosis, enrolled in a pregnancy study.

The CDR3 loop is CASSSAAGGPRSYEQYF. The CDR3 DNA sequence: TGTGCCAGCAGCTCAGCGGCGGGGGGGCCGAGATCCTACGAGCAGTACTTC. The chain joins TRBV13 to TRBJ2-7; 9 nucleotides line up with TRBD2. Trimming cost V 4 bases and J 1 base; bases outside gene matches: 11. CDR3 length: 17 amino acids. The V gene's germline CDR1 is PRHDT and CDR2 FYEKMQ (reference sequence).

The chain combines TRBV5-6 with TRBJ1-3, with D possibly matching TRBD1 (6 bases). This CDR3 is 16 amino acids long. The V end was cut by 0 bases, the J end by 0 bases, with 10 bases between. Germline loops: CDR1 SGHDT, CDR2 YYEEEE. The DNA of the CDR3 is TGTGCCAGCAGCTTGGGGGGGCTTATCTCTGGAAACACCATATATTTT. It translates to CASSLGGLISGNTIYF.

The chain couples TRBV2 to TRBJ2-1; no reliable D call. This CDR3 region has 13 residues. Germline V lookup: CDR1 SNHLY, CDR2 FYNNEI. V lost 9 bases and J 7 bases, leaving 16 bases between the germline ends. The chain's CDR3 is CARQKEELNEQFF. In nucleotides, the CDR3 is TGTGCCAGACAAAAAGAGGAACTTAATGAGCAGTTCTTC.

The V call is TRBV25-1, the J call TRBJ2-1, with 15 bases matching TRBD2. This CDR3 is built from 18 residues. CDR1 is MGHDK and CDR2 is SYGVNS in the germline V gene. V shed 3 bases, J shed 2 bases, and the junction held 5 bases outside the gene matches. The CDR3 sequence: CASSDRGLAGGTYNEQFF. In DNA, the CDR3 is TGTGCCAGCAGTGACCGTGGACTAGCGGGGGGGACCTACAATGAGCAGTTCTTC. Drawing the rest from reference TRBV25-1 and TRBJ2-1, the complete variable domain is EADIYQTPRYLVIGTGKKITLECSQTMGHDKMYWYQQDPGMELHLIHYSYGVNSTEKGDLSSESTVSRIRTEHFPLTLESARPSHTSQYLCASSDRGLAGGTYNEQFFGPGTRLTVL.

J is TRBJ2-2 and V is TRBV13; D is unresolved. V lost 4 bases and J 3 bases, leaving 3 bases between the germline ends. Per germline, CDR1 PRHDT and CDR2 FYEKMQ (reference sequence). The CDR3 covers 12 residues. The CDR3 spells CASSSDTGELFF. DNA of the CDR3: TGTGCCAGCAGCTCAGACACCGGGGAGCTGTTTTTT.

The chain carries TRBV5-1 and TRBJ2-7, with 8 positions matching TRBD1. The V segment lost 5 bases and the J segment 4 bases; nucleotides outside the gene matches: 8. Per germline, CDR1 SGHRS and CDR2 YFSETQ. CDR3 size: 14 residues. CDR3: CASSSGTGSYEQYF. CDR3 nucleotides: TGCGCCAGCAGTTCCGGGACAGGCTCTTACGAGCAGTACTTC.

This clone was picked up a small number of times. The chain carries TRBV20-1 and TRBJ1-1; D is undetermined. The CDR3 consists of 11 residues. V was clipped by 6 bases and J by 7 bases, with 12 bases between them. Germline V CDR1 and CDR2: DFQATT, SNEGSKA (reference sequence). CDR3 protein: CSAFDLGEAFF. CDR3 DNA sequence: TGCAGTGCCTTTGACTTAGGTGAAGCTTTCTTT.

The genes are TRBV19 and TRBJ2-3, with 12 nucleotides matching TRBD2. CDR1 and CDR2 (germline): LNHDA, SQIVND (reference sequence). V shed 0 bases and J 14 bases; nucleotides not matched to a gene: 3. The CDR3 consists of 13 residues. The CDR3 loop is CASSIEPGLAGYF. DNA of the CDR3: TGTGCCAGTAGTATAGAACCGGGACTAGCGGGGTATTTT.

CDR3 region: CASSRTSLATDTQYF. DNA for the CDR3: TGTGCCAGCAGTAGGACTTCGCTAGCAACAGATACGCAGTATTTT. The chain carries TRBV6-4 and TRBJ2-3, with TRBD2 as a possible D gene (5 bases). The CDR3 totals 15 residues. The germline CDR1 and CDR2 sequences are MRHNA and SNTAGT. V lost 5 bases to trimming and J lost 3 bases, with 15 bases between them.

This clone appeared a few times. CDR3 nucleotide sequence: TGTGCCAGCAGCTTCCCAGCGAGGGTCTATGGCTACACCTTC. Translating gives CASSFPARVYGYTF. The V and J genes are TRBV5-8 and TRBJ1-2; D not resolved. V lost 2 bases and J 4 bases, leaving 12 bases between the germline ends. The germline gives CDR1 SGHTS, CDR2 YDEGEE. CDR3 size: 14 residues.

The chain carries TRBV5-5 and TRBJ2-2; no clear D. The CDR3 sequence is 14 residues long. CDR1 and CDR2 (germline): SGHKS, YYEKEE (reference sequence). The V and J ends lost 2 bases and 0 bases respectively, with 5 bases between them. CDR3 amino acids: CASSFFTNTGELFF. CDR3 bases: TGTGCCAGCAGCTTTTTCACGAACACCGGGGAGCTGTTTTTT.

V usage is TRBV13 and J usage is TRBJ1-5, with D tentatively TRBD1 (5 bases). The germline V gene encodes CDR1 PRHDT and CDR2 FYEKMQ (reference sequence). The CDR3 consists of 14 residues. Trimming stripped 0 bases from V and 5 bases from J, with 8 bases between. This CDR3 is CASSLGRVHQPQHF. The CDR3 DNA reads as TGTGCCAGCAGCTTAGGCAGGGTCCATCAGCCCCAGCATTTT.

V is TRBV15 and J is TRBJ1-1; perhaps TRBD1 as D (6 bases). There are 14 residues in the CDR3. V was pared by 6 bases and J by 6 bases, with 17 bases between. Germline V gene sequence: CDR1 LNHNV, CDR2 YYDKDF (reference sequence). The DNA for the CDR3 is TGTGCCACCAGTCCCGCCAGGGGTCTTTCTGAAGCTTTCTTT. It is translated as CATSPARGLSEAFF.

CDR3 bases: TGTGCCAGACGCCGCGGCACAGATACGCAGTATTTT. It translates to CARRRGTDTQYF. The chain recombines TRBV18 with TRBJ2-3, with D unclear. Germline V gene sequence: CDR1 KGHSH, CDR2 LQKENI. V lost 9 bases to trimming and J lost 1 base, with 8 bases between them. The CDR3 runs to 12 residues.

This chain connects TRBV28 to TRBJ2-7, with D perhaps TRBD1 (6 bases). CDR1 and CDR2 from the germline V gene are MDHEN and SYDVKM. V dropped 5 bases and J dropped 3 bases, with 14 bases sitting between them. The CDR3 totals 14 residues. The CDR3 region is CASSPTRGGYEQYF. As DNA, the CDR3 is TGTGCCAGCAGTCCAACCAGGGGTGGCTACGAGCAGTACTTC. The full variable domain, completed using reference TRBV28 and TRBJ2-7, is DVKVTQSSRYLVKRTGEKVFLECVQDMDHENMFWYRQDPGLGLRLIYFSYDVKMKEKGDIPEGYSVSREKKERFSLILESASTNQTSMYLCASSPTRGGYEQYFGPGTRLTVT.

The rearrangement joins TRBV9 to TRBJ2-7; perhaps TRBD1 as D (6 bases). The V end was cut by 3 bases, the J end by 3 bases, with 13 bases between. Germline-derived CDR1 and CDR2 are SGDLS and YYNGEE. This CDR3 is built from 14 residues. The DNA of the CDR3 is TGTGCCAGCAGCGCCTGGGACACCCGCTACGAGCAGTACTTC. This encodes CASSAWDTRYEQYF.

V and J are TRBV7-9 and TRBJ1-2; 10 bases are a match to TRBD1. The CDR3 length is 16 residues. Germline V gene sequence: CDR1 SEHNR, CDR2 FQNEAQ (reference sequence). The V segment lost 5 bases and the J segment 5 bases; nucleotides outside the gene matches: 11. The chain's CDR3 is CASSPLTDRGLYGYTF. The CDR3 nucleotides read TGTGCCAGCAGCCCACTAACAGACAGGGGGCTTTATGGCTACACCTTC.

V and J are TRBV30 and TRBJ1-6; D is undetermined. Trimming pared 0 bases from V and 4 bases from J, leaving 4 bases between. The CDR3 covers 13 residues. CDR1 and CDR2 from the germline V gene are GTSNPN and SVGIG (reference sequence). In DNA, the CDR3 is TGTGCCTGGAGTGTTCAGTATAATTCACCCCTCCACTTT. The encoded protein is CAWSVQYNSPLHF. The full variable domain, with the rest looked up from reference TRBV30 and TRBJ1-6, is SQTIHQWPATLVQPVGSPLSLECTVEGTSNPNLYWYRQAAGRGLQLLFYSVGIGQISSEVPQNLSASRPQDRQFILSSKKLLLSDSGFYLCAWSVQYNSPLHFGNGTRLTVT.

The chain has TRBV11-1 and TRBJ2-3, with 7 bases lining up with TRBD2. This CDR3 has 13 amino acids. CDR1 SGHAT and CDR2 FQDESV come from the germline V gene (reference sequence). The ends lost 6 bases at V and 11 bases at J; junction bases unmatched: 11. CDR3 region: CASRATGAGVQYF. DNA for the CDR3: TGTGCCAGCAGGGCGACCGGGGCGGGGGTGCAGTATTTT.

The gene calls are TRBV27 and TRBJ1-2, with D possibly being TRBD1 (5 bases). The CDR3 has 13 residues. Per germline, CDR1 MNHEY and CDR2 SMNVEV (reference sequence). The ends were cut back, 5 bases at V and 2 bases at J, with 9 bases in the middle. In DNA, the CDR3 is TGTGCCAGCAGTGACAGCCCCAACTATGGCTACACCTTC. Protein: CASSDSPNYGYTF.

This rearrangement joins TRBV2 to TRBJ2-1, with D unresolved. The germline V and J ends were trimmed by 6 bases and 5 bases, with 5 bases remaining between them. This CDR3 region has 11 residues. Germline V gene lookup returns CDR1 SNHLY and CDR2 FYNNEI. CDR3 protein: CASSLDNEQFF. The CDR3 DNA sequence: TGTGCCAGCAGCCTAGACAATGAGCAGTTCTTC.

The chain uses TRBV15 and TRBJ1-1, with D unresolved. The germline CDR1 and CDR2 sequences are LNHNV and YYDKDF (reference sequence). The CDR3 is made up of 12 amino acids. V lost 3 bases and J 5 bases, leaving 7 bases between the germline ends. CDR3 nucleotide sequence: TGTGCCACCAGCAGGGCCGGGACTGAAGCTTTCTTT. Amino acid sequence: CATSRAGTEAFF.

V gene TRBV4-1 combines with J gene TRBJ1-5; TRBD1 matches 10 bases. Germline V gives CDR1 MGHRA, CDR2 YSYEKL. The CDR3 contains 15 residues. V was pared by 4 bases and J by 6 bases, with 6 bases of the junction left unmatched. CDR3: CASSLDRGVGQPQHF. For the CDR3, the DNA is TGCGCCAGCAGCCTGGACAGGGGGGTGGGTCAGCCCCAGCATTTT.

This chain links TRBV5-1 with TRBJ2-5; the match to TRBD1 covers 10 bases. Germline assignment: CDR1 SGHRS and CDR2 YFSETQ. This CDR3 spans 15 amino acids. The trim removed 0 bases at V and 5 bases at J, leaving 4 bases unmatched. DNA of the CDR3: TGCGCCAGCAGCTTGGCGGGGACAGGGGCCGAGACCCAGTACTTC. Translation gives CASSLAGTGAETQYF.

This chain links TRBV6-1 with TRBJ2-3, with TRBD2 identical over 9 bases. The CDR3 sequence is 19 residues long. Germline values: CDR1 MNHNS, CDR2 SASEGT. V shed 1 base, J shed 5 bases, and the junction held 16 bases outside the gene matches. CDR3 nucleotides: TGTGCCAGCAGTGAAGAGGAGGCCCGGGGCGGGGGGGCCTTAGATACGCAGTATTTT. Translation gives CASSEEEARGGGALDTQYF.

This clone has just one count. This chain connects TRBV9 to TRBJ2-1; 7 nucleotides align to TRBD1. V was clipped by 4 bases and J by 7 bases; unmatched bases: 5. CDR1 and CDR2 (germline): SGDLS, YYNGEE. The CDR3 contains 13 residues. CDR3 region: CASSSRGPNEQFF. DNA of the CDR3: TGTGCCAGCAGCTCAAGGGGGCCAAATGAGCAGTTCTTC.

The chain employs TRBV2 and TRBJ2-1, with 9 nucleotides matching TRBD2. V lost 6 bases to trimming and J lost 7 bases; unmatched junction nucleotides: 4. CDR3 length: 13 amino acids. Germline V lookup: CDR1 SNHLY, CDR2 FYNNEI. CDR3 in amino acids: CASSVAGDNEQFF. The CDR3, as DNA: TGTGCCAGCAGCGTAGCGGGGGATAATGAGCAGTTCTTC.